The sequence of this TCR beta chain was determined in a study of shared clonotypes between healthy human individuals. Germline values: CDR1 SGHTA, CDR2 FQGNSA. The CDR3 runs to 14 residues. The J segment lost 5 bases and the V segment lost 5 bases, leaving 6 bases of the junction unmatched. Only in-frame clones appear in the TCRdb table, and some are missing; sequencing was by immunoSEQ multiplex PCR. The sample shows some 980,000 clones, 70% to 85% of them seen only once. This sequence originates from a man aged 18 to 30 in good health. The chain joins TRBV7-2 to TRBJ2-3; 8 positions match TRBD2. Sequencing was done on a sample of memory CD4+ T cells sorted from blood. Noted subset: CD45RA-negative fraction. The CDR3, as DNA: TGTGCCAGCAGCCCGACTAGCGCCTTAGATACGCAGTATTTT. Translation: CASSPTSALDTQYF.